Sequencing of this T cell receptor beta chain was carried out in a study of cytomegalovirus exposure and HLA in healthy donors. Study-level points and caveats: Later analysis showed most CMV-associated TCR beta chains appearing HLA-restricted. A later analysis by the authors found several of the most significant clusters apparently linked to common viral pathogens. In a later analysis, TCR beta V- and J-gene trimming showed a link to a missense DCLRE1C variant.

Healthy bone marrow donors supplied every sample. Comments on this clone: The antigen remains undetermined.

PCR was performed using 60 Vbeta and 13 Jbeta primers. Assay used: immunoSEQ multiplex PCR; TCRdb lists only in-frame clones, some missing. Seen here are about 120,000 clones, roughly 80% observed once, and the top ten hold roughly 20%. The CDR3 extends over 15 amino acids. Germline V gene sequence: CDR1 MNHEY, CDR2 SMNVEV (reference sequence). Trimming at V came to 4 bases and at J to 3 bases, leaving 7 bases not matched to a gene. This TCR was sampled from a man younger than 30 in good health and CMV-seropositive. The chain carries TRBV27 and TRBJ1-1; TRBD1 matches at 8 bases. Material: PBMCs. CDR3 DNA sequence: TGTGCCAGCAGTTCCTGGACAGGGAGGTACACTGAAGCTTTCTTT. Residues: CASSSWTGRYTEAFF.